Listed below are T cell receptor beta chains from one sample, sequenced in a study of blood T cells in healthy people across ages. In TCRdb, the 5' RACE reads were re-called with MiXCR into one record per CDR3 protein. Here the sample spans 1.5 million to 2 million distinct CDR3 sequences, roughly 52% being singletons. Sequencing was carried out using blood. The origin of the receptors is a woman aged 40 to 49 in good health. The CDR3 runs from the conserved cysteine through the conserved F or W. D genes are given only for firm matches. Where a row states a size, it is once, few, many or the class of an expanded clone; other rows omit it.

J gene: TRBJ2-1; V gene: TRBV20-1; D gene: TRBD2; clone size: few; CDR3 protein: CSARGRLAGALYNEQFF; CDR3 DNA: TGCAGTGCTAGAGGGCGACTAGCGGGGGCTCTCTACAATGAGCAGTTCTTC
J gene: TRBJ1-2; V gene: TRBV6-6; D gene: TRBD1; clone size: NA; CDR3 protein: CASSGTGNFDGYTF; CDR3 DNA: TGTGCCAGCAGTGGGACAGGGAACTTTGATGGCTACACCTTC
J gene: TRBJ2-3; V gene: TRBV18; D gene: NA; clone size: NA; CDR3 protein: CASSPPSSQGDTQYF; CDR3 DNA: TGTGCCAGCTCACCACCTTCTTCCCAGGGCGATACGCAGTATTTT
J gene: TRBJ2-4; V gene: TRBV11-2; D gene: TRBD1; clone size: once; CDR3 protein: CASSPFGQGDPYNEQYF; CDR3 DNA: TGTGCCAGCAGTCCCTTCGGGCAGGGGGATCCCTACAATGAGCAGTACTTC
J gene: TRBJ2-7; V gene: TRBV20-1; D gene: TRBD1; clone size: NA; CDR3 protein: CSATASGTGGSSYEQYF; CDR3 DNA: TGCAGTGCTACTGCCTCCGGGACAGGGGGAAGCTCCTACGAGCAGTACTTC
J gene: TRBJ2-4; V gene: TRBV2; D gene: NA; clone size: few; CDR3 protein: CASSAFVELGGLAKNIQYF; CDR3 DNA: TGTGCCAGCAGTGCATTTGTGGAGTTAGGGGGGCTAGCCAAAAACATTCAGTACTTC
J gene: TRBJ2-5; V gene: TRBV15; D gene: NA; clone size: NA; CDR3 protein: CATSRDRRLETQYF; CDR3 DNA: TGTGCCACCAGCAGAGATAGGAGGCTGGAGACCCAGTACTTC
J gene: TRBJ1-5; V gene: TRBV6-2/TRBV6-3; D gene: NA; clone size: few; CDR3 protein: CASSYATNLPYSNQPQHF; CDR3 DNA: TGTGCCAGCAGTTATGCGACCAATCTACCCTATAGCAATCAGCCCCAGCATTTT
J gene: TRBJ2-4; V gene: TRBV11-2; D gene: TRBD1; clone size: NA; CDR3 protein: CTSSLEFMDRPKNIQYF; CDR3 DNA: TGTACCAGCAGCTTAGAGTTCATGGACAGGCCCAAAAACATTCAGTACTTC
J gene: TRBJ2-7; V gene: TRBV28; D gene: NA; clone size: NA; CDR3 protein: CASSMTDYEQYF; CDR3 DNA: TGTGCCAGCAGTATGACGGACTACGAGCAGTACTTC
J gene: TRBJ2-7; V gene: TRBV6-6; D gene: NA; clone size: NA; CDR3 protein: CASSLGDYGSYEQYF; CDR3 DNA: TGTGCCAGCAGTCTCGGGGATTACGGATCCTACGAGCAGTACTTC
J gene: TRBJ2-7; V gene: TRBV9; D gene: NA; clone size: few; CDR3 protein: CASSVSPRDEQYF; CDR3 DNA: TGTGCCAGCAGCGTGTCTCCTCGGGACGAGCAGTACTTC
J gene: TRBJ2-4; V gene: TRBV12-3/TRBV12-4; D gene: NA; clone size: few; CDR3 protein: CASSLFGMTEAKNIQYF; CDR3 DNA: TGTGCCAGCAGTTTATTTGGGATGACAGAAGCCAAAAACATTCAGTACTTC
J gene: TRBJ2-2; V gene: TRBV15; D gene: NA; clone size: NA; CDR3 protein: CATSRDGQFANTGELFF; CDR3 DNA: TGTGCCACCAGCAGAGATGGACAGTTCGCGAACACCGGGGAGCTGTTTTTT
J gene: TRBJ2-1; V gene: TRBV6-2/TRBV6-3; D gene: NA; clone size: NA; CDR3 protein: CASSPEGLAYNEQFF; CDR3 DNA: TGTGCCAGCAGCCCGGAGGGCCTAGCCTACAATGAGCAGTTCTTC
J gene: TRBJ1-1; V gene: TRBV7-9; D gene: NA; clone size: NA; CDR3 protein: CASSSVLGGTEAFF; CDR3 DNA: TGTGCCAGCAGCTCAGTCCTGGGTGGGACTGAAGCTTTCTTT
J gene: TRBJ2-5; V gene: TRBV7-9; D gene: TRBD2; clone size: NA; CDR3 protein: CASSPLGGALETQYF; CDR3 DNA: TGTGCCAGCAGCCCCCTCGGGGGGGCTCTGGAGACCCAGTACTTC
J gene: TRBJ1-1; V gene: TRBV7-2; D gene: NA; clone size: once; CDR3 protein: CASSLDPANTEAFF; CDR3 DNA: TGTGCCAGCAGCTTAGACCCAGCGAACACTGAAGCTTTCTTT
J gene: TRBJ1-5; V gene: TRBV6-5; D gene: TRBD1; clone size: NA; CDR3 protein: CASRSGTGGIQPQHF; CDR3 DNA: TGTGCCAGCAGATCCGGGACAGGGGGCATTCAGCCCCAGCATTTT
J gene: TRBJ2-1; V gene: TRBV6-5; D gene: NA; clone size: few; CDR3 protein: CASSYSSNEQFF; CDR3 DNA: TGTGCCAGCAGTTATTCTAGTAATGAGCAGTTCTTC
J gene: TRBJ1-5; V gene: TRBV15; D gene: NA; clone size: NA; CDR3 protein: CATSKDPGQPQHF; CDR3 DNA: TGTGCCACCAGCAAAGATCCAGGACAGCCCCAGCATTTT
J gene: TRBJ2-4; V gene: TRBV6-2/TRBV6-3; D gene: NA; clone size: NA; CDR3 protein: CASSFKRGGQGNIQYF; CDR3 DNA: TGTGCCAGCAGTTTCAAGAGGGGGGGCCAGGGAAACATTCAGTACTTC
J gene: TRBJ2-3; V gene: TRBV2; D gene: NA; clone size: once; CDR3 protein: CASSEARQGLTDTQYF; CDR3 DNA: TGTGCCAGCAGTGAAGCCAGACAGGGACTCACAGATACGCAGTATTTT
J gene: TRBJ2-5; V gene: TRBV6-2/TRBV6-3; D gene: TRBD2; clone size: NA; CDR3 protein: CASTSSGEETQYF; CDR3 DNA: TGTGCCAGCACGAGTAGCGGGGAAGAGACCCAGTACTTC
J gene: TRBJ1-3; V gene: TRBV5-1; D gene: NA; clone size: NA; CDR3 protein: CASSLELSGDTIYF; CDR3 DNA: TGCGCCAGCAGCTTGGAACTCTCTGGAGACACCATATATTTT
J gene: TRBJ1-1; V gene: TRBV18; D gene: NA; clone size: NA; CDR3 protein: CASSPLGGDTEAFF; CDR3 DNA: TGTGCCAGCAGCCCCCTCGGGGGAGACACTGAAGCTTTCTTT
J gene: TRBJ1-2; V gene: TRBV6-5; D gene: NA; clone size: NA; CDR3 protein: CASTEAGALYGYTF; CDR3 DNA: TGTGCCAGCACTGAGGCAGGAGCTCTCTATGGCTACACCTTC
J gene: TRBJ2-3; V gene: TRBV6-6; D gene: NA; clone size: NA; CDR3 protein: CASSYGAGQGDTQYF; CDR3 DNA: TGTGCCAGCAGTTACGGGGCAGGGCAGGGGGATACGCAGTATTTT